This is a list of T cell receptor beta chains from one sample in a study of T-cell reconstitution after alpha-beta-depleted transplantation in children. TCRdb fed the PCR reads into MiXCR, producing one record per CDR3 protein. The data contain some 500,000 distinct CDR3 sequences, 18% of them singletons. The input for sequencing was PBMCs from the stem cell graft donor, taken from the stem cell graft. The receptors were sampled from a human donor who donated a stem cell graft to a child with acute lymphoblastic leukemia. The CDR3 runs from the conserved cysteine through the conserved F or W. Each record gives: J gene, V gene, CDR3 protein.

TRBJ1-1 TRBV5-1 CASSIGTGGMNTEAFF
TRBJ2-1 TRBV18 CASSTGAVNEQFF
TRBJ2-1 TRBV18 CASSFWTGSRNEQFF
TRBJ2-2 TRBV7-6 CASSLLGGGNTGELFF
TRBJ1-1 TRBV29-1 CSGGEMNTEAFF
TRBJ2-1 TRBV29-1 CSVGRRNEQFF
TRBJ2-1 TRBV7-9 CASSLGTGLYNEQFF
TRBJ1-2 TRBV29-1 CSVVRDSWGYTF
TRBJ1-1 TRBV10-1 CASRATTNTEAFF
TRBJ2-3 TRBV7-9 CASSFSGTVADTQYF
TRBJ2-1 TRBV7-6 CASSLRPSGSNEQFF
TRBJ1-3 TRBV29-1 CSVETLQGQYGNTIYF
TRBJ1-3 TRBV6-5 CASSYHGTGRGNTIYF
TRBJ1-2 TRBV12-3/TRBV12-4 CASSLSLTRRVRGYTF
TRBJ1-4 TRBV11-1 CASSFPDSSRGRHEKLFF
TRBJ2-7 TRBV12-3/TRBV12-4 CAFCRGAGYRYEQYF
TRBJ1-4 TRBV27 CASRKASGGNEKLFF
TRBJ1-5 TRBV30 CAWSDPGQPQHF
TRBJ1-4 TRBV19 CASSPLRVTNEKLFF
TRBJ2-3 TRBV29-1 CSVETAGPDTQYF
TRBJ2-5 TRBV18 CASSRYQETQYF
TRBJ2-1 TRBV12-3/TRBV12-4 CASSPGQATYNEQFF
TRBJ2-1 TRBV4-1 CASSQLAGGRKFF
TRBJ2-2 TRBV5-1 CASSLNYGGELFF
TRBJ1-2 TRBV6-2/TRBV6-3 CASFPRGRGAGYTF
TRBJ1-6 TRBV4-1 CASSQDVPSPFLSSYNSPLHF
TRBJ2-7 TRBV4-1 CASSQADTYYEQYF
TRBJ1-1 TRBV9 CASSVAGNTEAFF
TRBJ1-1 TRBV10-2 CASTMTGGQDEAFF
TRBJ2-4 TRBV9 CASSVGGGAFAKNIQYF
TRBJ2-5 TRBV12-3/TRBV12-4 CASSGVARQTQYF
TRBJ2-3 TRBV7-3 CASSLDSITQYF
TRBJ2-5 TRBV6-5 CASSQGQGRYQETQYF
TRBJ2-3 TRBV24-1 CATSDLEDLDTQYF
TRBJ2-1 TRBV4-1 CASSQDMGTGPWGSYNEQFF
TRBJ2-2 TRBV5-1 CASSFSLNTGELFF
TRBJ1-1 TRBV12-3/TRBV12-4 CASGQGNGRKTEAFF
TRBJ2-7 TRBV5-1 CASSLVRQGAVEQYF
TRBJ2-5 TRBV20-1 CSANLGRETQYF
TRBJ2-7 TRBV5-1 CASSLARTPYEQYF
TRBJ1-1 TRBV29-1 CSAPGAGYGTEAFF
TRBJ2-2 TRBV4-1 CASSQDRAGGGTGELFF
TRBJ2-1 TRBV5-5 CASSPEGGGYNEQFF
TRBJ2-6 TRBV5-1 CAGTREPGANVLTF
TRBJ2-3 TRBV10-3 CAIREGSTDTQYF
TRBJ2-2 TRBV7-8 CASSRLGWASGDTGELFF
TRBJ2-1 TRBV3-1 CASSQVAGDIYNEQFF
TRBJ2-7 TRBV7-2 CASSLPGKRTGTKYF
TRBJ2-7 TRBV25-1 CASSEYPLQGTMDEQYF
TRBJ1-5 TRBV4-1 CASSQEGVQPQHF
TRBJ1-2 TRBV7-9 CASSLGQGPIGYTF
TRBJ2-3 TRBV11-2 CASSSPSRDRGISDTQYF
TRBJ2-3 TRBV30 CAWTGDPDTQYF